This passage covers 32 T cell receptor beta chains from one sample sequenced in a study of graft-versus-host responses after intestinal transplantation. Assay used: immunoSEQ multiplex PCR; TCRdb lists only in-frame clones, some missing. The sample lists over 80,000 clones; 86% were seen once. The source was PBMCs, collected 255 days after intestinal transplant. Receptors originate from a human patient who received an intestinal transplant, so some T cells may come from the graft donor.

The chain uses TRBV4-1 and TRBJ2-3; unclear D gene. Germline-derived CDR1 and CDR2 are MGHRA and YSYEKL. Trimming shortened V by 2 bases and J by 2 bases, and 17 bases separated the two germline ends. The CDR3 sequence is 17 residues long. The CDR3, as DNA: TGCGCCAGCAGCCAACAATTCGTCATCGCAACCACAGATACGCAGTATTTT. It encodes CASSQQFVIATTDTQYF.

The chain combines TRBV4-1 with TRBJ2-7; no reliable D call. Trimming pared 0 bases from V and 3 bases from J, leaving 9 bases between. The germline V gene has CDR1 MGHRA and CDR2 YSYEKL. There are 14 residues in the CDR3. DNA of the CDR3: TGCGCCAGCAGCCAAGAAACCACCTACTACGAGCAGTACTTC. Translating it yields CASSQETTYYEQYF.

The V gene is TRBV7-3, the J gene TRBJ2-2; D may be TRBD2 (5 bases). CDR3 size: 15 residues. The germline V gene has CDR1 SGHTA and CDR2 FQGTGA. Trimming shortened V by 2 bases and J by 0 bases, and 7 bases separated the two germline ends. The CDR3 reads CASSLRGPNTGELFF. The DNA for the CDR3 is TGTGCCAGCAGCTTACGAGGGCCGAACACCGGGGAGCTGTTTTTT.

This rearrangement joins TRBV5-1 to TRBJ1-3; no clear D. CDR3 length: 19 residues. Per the germline V gene, CDR1 is SGHRS and CDR2 is YFSETQ. Trimming cost V 0 bases and J 0 bases, with 19 bases left between them. CDR3 sequence reads: CASSLVGGHLMSSGNTIYF. The CDR3 DNA sequence: TGCGCCAGCAGCTTGGTCGGTGGGCATCTTATGAGCTCTGGAAACACCATATATTTT. Combining the CDR3 with reference TRBV5-1 and TRBJ1-3 gives the whole variable domain KAGVTQTPRYLIKTRGQQVTLSCSPISGHRSVSWYQQTPGQGLQFLFEYFSETQRNKGNFPGRFSGRQFSNSRSEMNVSTLELGDSALYLCASSLVGGHLMSSGNTIYFGEGSWLTVV.

As DNA, the CDR3 is TGTGCCAGCAGCGAAGGTGCCGGGACAGGGGATCAGCCCCAGCATTTT. This codes for CASSEGAGTGDQPQHF. V gene TRBV5-6 combines with J gene TRBJ1-5; 10 bases fit TRBD1. Germline V gene lookup returns CDR1 SGHDT and CDR2 YYEEEE. The CDR3 extends over 16 amino acids. V lost 4 bases to trimming and J lost 5 bases; unmatched junction nucleotides: 9.

V gene TRBV11-3 combines with J gene TRBJ2-1, with D tentatively TRBD1 (6 bases). Germline loops: CDR1 SGHNT, CDR2 YENEEA. This CDR3 comprises 14 residues. Trimming pared 0 bases from V and 10 bases from J, leaving 13 bases between. The CDR3 spells CASSLDGGIREQFF. The CDR3 bases are TGTGCCAGCAGCTTAGATGGGGGCATCAGGGAGCAGTTCTTC.

This chain links TRBV4-3 with TRBJ2-5, with 11 nucleotides matching TRBD2. Germline assignment: CDR1 LGHNA and CDR2 YSLEER. This CDR3 is 16 amino acids long. With 1 base clipped from V and 5 bases from J, the junction kept 6 bases outside the gene matches. CDR3 region: CASSQVLAGAVETQYF. The DNA for the CDR3 is TGCGCCAGCAGCCAAGTACTAGCGGGGGCTGTGGAGACCCAGTACTTC.

The chain joins TRBV5-4 to TRBJ1-1; possible D gene TRBD1, 6 bases. V was pared by 4 bases and J by 2 bases, with 15 bases between. Per the germline V gene, CDR1 is SGHNT and CDR2 is YYREEE (reference sequence). The CDR3 is made up of 15 amino acids. The CDR3 DNA follows: TGTGCCAGCAGCGTCCCGACAGGTGCTAACACTGAAGCTTTCTTT. Translated, it gives CASSVPTGANTEAFF. The variable domain in full, completed from reference TRBV5-4 and TRBJ1-1, reads ETGVTQSPTHLIKTRGQQVTLRCSSQSGHNTVSWYQQALGQGPQFIFQYYREEENGRGNFPPRFSGLQFPNYSSELNVNALELDDSALYLCASSVPTGANTEAFFGQGTRLTVV.

This clone was counted a few times. This chain's CDR3 is CASSLNPWAGAQYF. DNA of the CDR3: TGTGCCAGCAGCTTAAACCCGTGGGCCGGTGCCCAGTACTTC. V usage is TRBV7-2 and J usage is TRBJ2-5; D call uncertain. Germline V gene data show CDR1 as SGHTA and CDR2 as FQGNSA. V gave up 2 bases and J gave up 9 bases, with 16 bases separating them. The CDR3 is 14 residues long.

The chain is built from TRBV19 and TRBJ2-5, with 7 bases aligning to TRBD1. The V segment lost 7 bases and the J segment 5 bases; nucleotides outside the gene matches: 7. Germline V gene lookup returns CDR1 LNHDA and CDR2 SQIVND (reference sequence). This CDR3 spans 13 amino acids. CDR3 in amino acids: CASTKQGFETQYF. DNA of the CDR3: TGTGCCAGTACAAAACAGGGGTTTGAGACCCAGTACTTC.

This chain uses TRBV5-1 with TRBJ2-7, with D possibly being TRBD1 (5 bases). With 5 bases removed from V and 5 bases from J, the gap between germline ends came to 14 bases. CDR3 length: 13 residues. Germline lookup yields CDR1 SGHRS and CDR2 YFSETQ. In DNA, the CDR3 is TGCGCCAGCAGTCTGTCCAGGGTCAACGAGCAGTACTTC. This sequence encodes CASSLSRVNEQYF.

V and J are TRBV4-1 and TRBJ2-1; D gene unclear. The length of the CDR3 is 13 residues. V gave up 4 bases and J gave up 5 bases, with 9 bases separating them. The germline V gene has CDR1 MGHRA and CDR2 YSYEKL. The CDR3 sequence is CASSPENHNEQFF. In DNA form, the CDR3 reads TGCGCCAGCAGCCCGGAGAACCACAATGAGCAGTTCTTC.

V and J are TRBV11-2 and TRBJ2-7; tentatively, D is TRBD1 (5 bases). Trimming cost V 5 bases and J 0 bases, with 11 bases left between them. CDR1 is SGHAT, CDR2 FQNNGV, per germline. The length of the CDR3 is 14 residues. CDR3 protein: CASSTFRDSYEQYF. In DNA form, the CDR3 reads TGTGCCAGCAGCACGTTCAGGGACTCCTACGAGCAGTACTTC.

This chain joins TRBV5-6 and TRBJ2-7; the match to TRBD1 covers 7 bases. Germline CDR1 SGHDT, CDR2 YYEEEE. J was trimmed by 4 bases and V by 1 base; bases with no gene match: 8. The CDR3 totals 15 residues. The CDR3 reads CASSLYEARGYEQYV. Written as DNA, the CDR3 is TGTGCCAGCAGCTTGTACGAGGCCAGGGGGTACGAGCAGTACGTC.

J is TRBJ1-4 and V is TRBV5-1; no firm D call. The CDR3 is 14 amino acids. In germline, CDR1 is SGHRS, CDR2 YFSETQ. Trimming stripped 0 bases from V and 5 bases from J, with 8 bases between. In DNA, the CDR3 is TGCGCCAGCAGCTTGGTGGGTGAGAATGAAAAACTGTTTTTT. Its translation: CASSLVGENEKLFF.

This CDR3 is CASSGHFPRDRDTGELFF. The CDR3 DNA reads TGTGCCAGCAGTGGACACTTTCCCCGGGACCGAGACACCGGGGAGCTGTTTTTT. The chain couples TRBV2 to TRBJ2-2, with D perhaps assigned TRBD1 or TRBD2 (5 bases each). Germline V CDR1 and CDR2: SNHLY, FYNNEI. V was clipped by 4 bases and J by 3 bases, with 21 bases between them. The CDR3 is 18 residues long.

V usage is TRBV6-6 and J usage is TRBJ2-7; D is ambiguous. Germline V gene lookup returns CDR1 MNHNY and CDR2 SVGAGI (reference sequence). This CDR3 is 13 amino acids long. Trimming stripped 4 bases from V and 6 bases from J, with 13 bases between. DNA for the CDR3: TGTGCCAGCAGTTCCGCCCCTAGGGTCGAGCAGTACGTC. Amino acid sequence: CASSSAPRVEQYV.

V usage is TRBV20-1 and J usage is TRBJ2-5; D unresolved. Germline V gene lookup returns CDR1 DFQATT and CDR2 SNEGSKA (reference sequence). The CDR3 is 11 residues long. V dropped 4 bases and J dropped 3 bases, with 6 bases sitting between them. The CDR3 DNA reads TGCAGTGCTATCCCCGAAGAGACCCAGTACTTC. Translating gives CSAIPEETQYF.

The chain has TRBV4-2 and TRBJ2-2; 12 nucleotides match TRBD2. Germline V lookup: CDR1 LGHNA, CDR2 YNFKEQ. This CDR3 region has 18 residues. The V and J ends lost 0 bases and 5 bases, in that order; junction bases with no gene match: 7. Here the CDR3 DNA reads TGTGCCAGCAGCCAAGAAGCTACTAGCGGGAGGCTTACCGGGGAGCTGTTTTTT. As protein: CASSQEATSGRLTGELFF.

Comments on this clone: Within the sample, other DNA sequences also encode this same CDR3. V and J are TRBV27 and TRBJ2-1, with D possibly being TRBD2 (7 bases). The CDR3 has 17 residues. Between the trimmed V and J ends, which lost 4 bases and 4 bases, there was a span of 20 bases. Germline assignment: CDR1 MNHEY and CDR2 SMNVEV (reference sequence). The DNA of the CDR3 is TGTGCCAGCAGTTCGGGTCGGGGAGGGGGGGCTTACAATGAGCAGTTCTTC. This sequence encodes CASSSGRGGGAYNEQFF.

This chain uses TRBV30 with TRBJ1-6; D remains ambiguous. Germline CDR1 reads GTSNPN; CDR2 reads SVGIG (reference sequence). Trimming pared 1 base from V and 6 bases from J, leaving 1 base between. This CDR3 comprises 11 residues. This CDR3 is CAWSGNSPLHF. CDR3 nucleotide sequence: TGTGCCTGGAGTGGTAATTCACCCCTCCACTTT.

The chain carries TRBV9 and TRBJ2-3; perhaps D is TRBD1 or TRBD2 (6 bases each). Germline-derived CDR1 and CDR2 are SGDLS and YYNGEE. V lost 0 bases and J 1 base, leaving 15 bases between the germline ends. The CDR3 runs 17 residues. The CDR3 loop is CASSVEGRGEGTDTQYF. The CDR3 coding sequence is TGTGCCAGCAGCGTAGAGGGAAGGGGGGAGGGCACAGATACGCAGTATTTT. Looking up the rest from reference TRBV9 and TRBJ2-3 gives the full variable domain: DSGVTQTPKHLITATGQRVTLRCSPRSGDLSVYWYQQSLDQGLQFLIQYYNGEERAKGNILERFSAQQFPDLHSELNLSSLELGDSALYFCASSVEGRGEGTDTQYFGPGTRLTVL.

This clone came up once. CDR3 nucleotides: TGTGCCAGCAGTTTATGGGCAGATGGATCCTACACCTTC. Its protein product is CASSLWADGSYTF. This chain connects TRBV28 to TRBJ1-2, with D uncertain. Germline-derived CDR1 and CDR2 are MDHEN and SYDVKM. V shed 0 bases and J shed 10 bases, with 12 bases lying between them. The CDR3 is made up of 13 amino acids.

V gene TRBV9 combines with J gene TRBJ2-3; 7 bases are shared with TRBD1. The CDR3 covers 16 residues. CDR1 and CDR2 (germline): SGDLS, YYNGEE. V lost 2 bases to trimming and J lost 2 bases; unmatched junction nucleotides: 8. The CDR3 nucleotides are TGTGCCAGCAGCGTTAGAGGGACAGACTACACAGATACGCAGTATTTT. It is translated as CASSVRGTDYTDTQYF.

This rearrangement joins TRBV7-3 to TRBJ2-2; a weak D match, TRBD2 (6 bases). The germline V gene has CDR1 SGHTA and CDR2 FQGTGA. V gave up 5 bases and J gave up 11 bases, with 12 bases separating them. The CDR3 is 12 residues long. CDR3 residues: CASSKVGGELFF. The DNA for the CDR3 is TGTGCCAGCAGCAAGGTGGGGGGTGAGCTGTTTTTT.

V gene TRBV19 combines with J gene TRBJ1-1; 7 bases are a match to TRBD1. This CDR3 comprises 16 residues. Unmatched junction bases numbered 13, after V lost 5 bases and J lost 4 bases. Germline loops: CDR1 LNHDA, CDR2 SQIVND (reference sequence). This CDR3 reads CASSRWDSSTGTEAFF. For the CDR3, the DNA is TGTGCCAGTAGTCGTTGGGACAGCTCAACCGGCACTGAAGCTTTCTTT.

The chain uses TRBV6-5 and TRBJ2-4, with D possibly being TRBD1 or TRBD2 (6 bases each). CDR3 length: 15 residues. CDR1 is MNHEY and CDR2 is SVGAGI in the germline V gene. Deletions cut 0 bases from V and 6 bases from J, with 12 bases between. The DNA of the CDR3 is TGTGCCAGCAGTTACTCGAGCGGAGGGGGAAACATTCAGTACTTC. Its translation is CASSYSSGGGNIQYF.

The V gene is TRBV11-2, the J gene TRBJ2-3; TRBD2 agrees at 7 bases. J lost 0 bases, V lost 5 bases, and 5 bases had no gene match. This CDR3 comprises 15 residues. Looked up from germline, CDR1 is SGHAT and CDR2 is FQNNGV. The CDR3 region has the DNA TGTGCCAGCAGCCCCGGGACTACTAGCACAGATACGCAGTATTTT. As protein: CASSPGTTSTDTQYF.

The chain recombines TRBV28 with TRBJ2-7, with 9 bases matching TRBD1. The length of the CDR3 is 13 residues. CDR1 MDHEN and CDR2 SYDVKM come from the germline V gene. The ends lost 7 bases at V and 3 bases at J; junction bases unmatched: 4. The chain's CDR3 is CASTSDRGYEQYF. The DNA of the CDR3 is TGTGCCAGCACCTCGGACAGGGGCTACGAGCAGTACTTC.

The chain combines TRBV7-8 with TRBJ2-7; tentative D call: TRBD2 (7 bases). Germline V lookup: CDR1 SGHVS, CDR2 FQNEAQ. This CDR3 contains 16 residues. V lost 1 base to trimming and J lost 4 bases, with 17 bases between them. The CDR3 protein is CASSLGGRGGAYEQYV. CDR3 sequence (DNA): TGTGCCAGCAGCTTAGGGGGTAGGGGGGGAGCGTACGAGCAGTACGTC.

The chain recombines TRBV10-1 with TRBJ2-7; D is uncertain. The CDR3 totals 12 residues. Germline CDR1 reads WNHNN; CDR2 reads SYGVQD (reference sequence). Trimming took off 6 bases at V and 0 bases at J, with 6 bases between the two ends. The CDR3 DNA reads as TGCGCCAGCAGGAAGGACTCCTACGAGCAGTACTTC. It specifies CASRKDSYEQYF.

The genes are TRBV7-9 and TRBJ2-3, with D maybe TRBD1 (6 bases). Germline assignment: CDR1 SEHNR and CDR2 FQNEAQ (reference sequence). Trimming shortened V by 1 base and J by 4 bases, and 12 bases separated the two germline ends. The CDR3 extends over 15 amino acids. CDR3 sequence reads: CASSLGGQGSDTQYF. In DNA, the CDR3 is TGTGCCAGCAGCTTAGGGGGGCAGGGGTCAGATACGCAGTATTTT.